The 30 T cell receptor beta chains below come from one sample, sequenced in a study of cytomegalovirus exposure and HLA in healthy donors. A multiplex PCR was run with 60 Vbeta primers and 13 Jbeta primers. Sequencing was performed with immunoSEQ multiplex PCR; in TCRdb, only in-frame clones are kept and a portion is missing. The repertoire consists of approximately 170,000 clones, with around 62% occurring once and the leading ten covering less than 3%. Sequencing was performed on PBMCs. Receptors originate from a man aged 35 to 55 in good health and CMV-seronegative.

Points on this clone: Other DNA sequences within the sample encode an identical CDR3. The chain combines TRBV4-3 with TRBJ1-5; D perhaps matches TRBD1 (5 bases). Germline loops: CDR1 LGHNA, CDR2 YSLEER. Trimming cost V 0 bases and J 7 bases, with 10 bases left between them. The CDR3 has 14 residues. The CDR3, as DNA: TGCGCCAGCAGCCAAGATCGGGGGGGACAGCCCCAGCATTTT. Its translation: CASSQDRGGQPQHF.

This chain uses TRBV5-4 with TRBJ1-1, with 9 bases that match TRBD1. The trim removed 4 bases at V and 3 bases at J, leaving 10 bases unmatched. The CDR3 runs 16 residues. The germline V gene encodes CDR1 SGHNT and CDR2 YYREEE (reference sequence). CDR3 nucleotide sequence: TGTGCCAGCAGCGCCGGGGGACAGGGCATTTACACTGAAGCTTTCTTT. Protein product: CASSAGGQGIYTEAFF.

This clone was detected once. V gene TRBV2 combines with J gene TRBJ1-1, with D possibly TRBD1 on 6 matching bases. The V end lost 0 bases, the J end lost 1 base, and 9 bases lay between the germline ends. Germline CDR1 reads SNHLY; CDR2 reads FYNNEI. This CDR3 spans 15 amino acids. This CDR3 is CASSEARTANTEAFF. CDR3 bases: TGTGCCAGCAGTGAAGCTAGGACAGCGAACACTGAAGCTTTCTTT.

The chain is built from TRBV5-5 and TRBJ1-5, with D unresolved. The germline V and J ends were trimmed by 0 bases and 5 bases, with 12 bases remaining between them. Germline V gene data show CDR1 as SGHKS and CDR2 as YYEKEE (reference sequence). This CDR3 spans 15 amino acids. The DNA of the CDR3 is TGTGCCAGCAGCTTGGCCTCGCAGGTCGATCAGCCCCAGCATTTT. Protein product: CASSLASQVDQPQHF.

The chain recombines TRBV7-2 with TRBJ2-6, with 7 bases aligning to TRBD1. The ends lost 3 bases at V and 0 bases at J; junction bases unmatched: 5. The germline V gene encodes CDR1 SGHTA and CDR2 FQGNSA. The length of the CDR3 is 17 residues. The CDR3 is CASSFRGQSSGANVLTF. The CDR3 region has the DNA TGTGCCAGCAGCTTCCGGGGACAGTCCTCTGGGGCCAACGTCCTGACTTTC.

The chain combines TRBV11-2 with TRBJ1-1; no firm D call. The V gene's germline CDR1 is SGHAT and CDR2 FQNNGV. The V gene lost 3 bases and the J gene lost 1 base, with 9 bases spanning the gap. The CDR3 covers 14 residues. CDR3 coding DNA: TGTGCCAGCAGCTTGAATGCAGGGAACACTGAAGCTTTCTTT. Protein: CASSLNAGNTEAFF.

The chain employs TRBV7-3 and TRBJ2-1; TRBD2 matches 7 bases. The CDR3 contains 19 residues. V lost 5 bases and J lost 4; bases outside the gene matches: 20. Germline CDR1 is SGHTA and CDR2 is FQGTGA. The CDR3 region has the DNA TGTGCCAGCAGCCCCGTCCCCAGCGGGAACTCTTATCTGTACAATGAGCAGTTCTTC. It encodes CASSPVPSGNSYLYNEQFF.

The chain combines TRBV27 with TRBJ1-1, with 7 bases that match TRBD1. J lost 7 bases, V lost 6 bases, and 8 bases had no gene match. This CDR3 is built from 13 residues. From germline, CDR1 is MNHEY and CDR2 SMNVEV (reference sequence). CDR3 protein: CASRRQGTNEAFF. The CDR3 coding sequence is TGTGCCAGCAGACGACAGGGAACAAATGAAGCTTTCTTT.

This clone was counted a few times. V usage is TRBV7-9 and J usage is TRBJ1-4; tentatively, D is TRBD1 (6 bases). V dropped 5 bases and J dropped 4 bases, with 17 bases sitting between them. Germline V gives CDR1 SEHNR, CDR2 FQNEAQ (reference sequence). The CDR3 is 16 residues long. CDR3 in DNA: TGTGCCAGCAGCCCAGCTACAGGGAAGGTTAATGAAAAACTGTTTTTT. Protein sequence: CASSPATGKVNEKLFF.

This clone was observed a handful of times. The J gene is TRBJ2-7, the V gene TRBV4-1; the D is unclear. Trimming removed 0 bases at V and 1 base at J, with 10 bases between. The CDR3 is made up of 15 amino acids. The germline CDR1 and CDR2 sequences are MGHRA and YSYEKL. This chain's CDR3 is CASSQDNAVSYEQYF. CDR3 coding DNA: TGCGCCAGCAGCCAAGATAATGCAGTGTCCTACGAGCAGTACTTC.

V is TRBV9 and J is TRBJ2-7, with D maybe TRBD1 (5 bases). The CDR3 totals 15 residues. Trimming shortened V by 0 bases and J by 5 bases, and 15 bases separated the two germline ends. In germline, CDR1 is SGDLS, CDR2 YYNGEE. DNA for the CDR3: TGTGCCAGCAGCGTAGCTTTGGCAGGGTATAACGAGCAGTACTTC. It specifies CASSVALAGYNEQYF.

This clone has a handful of counts. The chain combines TRBV6-1 with TRBJ1-2, with no clear D. The CDR3 runs 12 residues. V was cut by 2 bases and J by 6 bases, with 7 bases left in between. Germline values: CDR1 MNHNS, CDR2 SASEGT. The DNA of the CDR3 is TGTGCCAGCAGTGAAACTCGGGATGGCTACACCTTC. Protein product: CASSETRDGYTF.

The CDR3 nucleotides read TGTGCCAGCAGCCAAACAGGGTTCGGGGAGCTGTTTTTT. Protein sequence: CASSQTGFGELFF. V is TRBV5-6 and J is TRBJ2-2, with D maybe TRBD1 (6 bases). Trimming left V 4 bases short and J 7 bases short, with 11 bases between. The CDR3 runs to 13 residues. CDR1 is SGHDT, CDR2 YYEEEE, per germline.

The CDR3 coding sequence is TGTGCCAGCAGCATAACACTAGGTCGCGCAGATACGCAGTATTTT. This codes for CASSITLGRADTQYF. The V and J genes are TRBV27 and TRBJ2-3, with a weak D call TRBD2 (5 bases). This CDR3 is 15 amino acids long. Trimming shortened V by 6 bases and J by 4 bases, and 17 bases separated the two germline ends. CDR1 and CDR2 (germline): MNHEY, SMNVEV (reference sequence).

DNA for the CDR3: TGTGCCAGTAGTGCCCAGCCTAGCGGGAGTCCCCTGGAGCAGTACTTC. Its translation: CASSAQPSGSPLEQYF. The rearrangement uses TRBV19 and TRBJ2-7; 10 bases match TRBD2. CDR1 LNHDA and CDR2 SQIVND come from the germline V gene (reference sequence). The CDR3 sequence is 16 residues long. V was pared by 5 bases and J by 7 bases, with 14 bases of the junction left unmatched.

To note about this clone: Other DNA sequences in this sample translate to the same CDR3. The rearrangement joins TRBV6-5 to TRBJ2-7; 10 nucleotides agree with TRBD1. The J segment lost 3 bases and the V segment lost 2 bases, leaving 1 base of the junction unmatched. The CDR3 extends over 14 amino acids. Looked up from germline, CDR1 is MNHEY and CDR2 is SVGAGI. CDR3 sequence: CASSYGTGVYEQYF. For the CDR3, the DNA is TGTGCCAGCAGTTACGGGACAGGGGTCTACGAGCAGTACTTC.

To note about this clone: The same CDR3 is also encoded by other DNA sequences in this sample. This rearrangement joins TRBV7-3 to TRBJ2-4; D unclear. Germline CDR1 reads SGHTA; CDR2 reads FQGTGA. The CDR3 covers 14 residues. Trimming took off 2 bases at V and 8 bases at J, with 13 bases between the two ends. In DNA, the CDR3 is TGTGCCAGCAGCTTACGCCCCGCAGTTGACATTCAGTACTTC. Encoded protein: CASSLRPAVDIQYF.

This clone turned up a few times. The chain links TRBV5-4 to TRBJ2-1, with 8 bases matching TRBD2. J lost 3 bases, V lost 0 bases, and 2 bases had no gene match. Germline CDR1 SGHNT, CDR2 YYREEE (reference sequence). The CDR3 is 15 residues long. CDR3 sequence: CASSLVAGGYNEQFF. The CDR3, as DNA: TGTGCCAGCAGCTTGGTGGCGGGGGGCTACAATGAGCAGTTCTTC. Full variable domain (remainder filled in from reference TRBV5-4 and TRBJ2-1): ETGVTQSPTHLIKTRGQQVTLRCSSQSGHNTVSWYQQALGQGPQFIFQYYREEENGRGNFPPRFSGLQFPNYSSELNVNALELDDSALYLCASSLVAGGYNEQFFGPGTRLTVL.

The rearrangement links TRBV6-1 to TRBJ2-6; tentative D call: TRBD1 (6 bases). This CDR3 is built from 15 residues. Germline CDR1 and CDR2: MNHNS and SASEGT. Trimming cost V 2 bases and J 2 bases, with 7 bases left between them. CDR3 in amino acids: CASSENRAGANVLTF. CDR3 bases: TGTGCCAGCAGTGAAAACAGGGCTGGGGCCAACGTCCTGACTTTC.

The gene calls are TRBV5-5 and TRBJ1-2; D is undetermined. The germline V and J ends were trimmed by 4 bases and 1 base, with 14 bases remaining between them. The germline CDR1 and CDR2 sequences are SGHKS and YYEKEE (reference sequence). The CDR3 spans 15 residues. CDR3 DNA: TGTGCCAGCAGCCATGGGCAGAATAATAACTATGGCTACACCTTC. Protein: CASSHGQNNNYGYTF.

The chain couples TRBV7-3 to TRBJ2-3; D is possibly TRBD2 (7 bases). Germline values: CDR1 SGHTA, CDR2 FQGTGA. Trimming shortened V by 3 bases and J by 3 bases, and 13 bases separated the two germline ends. This CDR3 contains 15 residues. CDR3 DNA sequence: TGTGCCAGCAGCTTGGGGGGGGCATGGACAGATACGCAGTATTTT. Its translation: CASSLGGAWTDTQYF.

V is TRBV7-2 and J is TRBJ1-2, with D possibly being TRBD1 (6 bases). Trimming shortened V by 2 bases and J by 4 bases, and 11 bases separated the two germline ends. The CDR3 is made up of 14 amino acids. The germline CDR1 and CDR2 sequences are SGHTA and FQGNSA. Here the CDR3 DNA reads TGTGCCAGCAGCTTATCGGGGACACTCTATGGCTACACCTTC. This sequence encodes CASSLSGTLYGYTF.

The V gene is TRBV7-2, the J gene TRBJ2-7, with TRBD2 identical over 8 bases. This CDR3 contains 13 residues. Germline CDR1 and CDR2: SGHTA and FQGNSA. After removal of 2 bases from V and 6 bases from J, the junction contained 3 bases not matched to a gene. CDR3: CASSLIGGGEQYF. The CDR3 DNA sequence: TGTGCCAGCAGCTTAATCGGGGGGGGCGAGCAGTACTTC.

This clone came up a few times. The chain has TRBV15 and TRBJ1-5; D perhaps matches TRBD1 (5 bases). The CDR3 contains 12 residues. With 6 bases removed from V and 4 bases from J, the gap between germline ends came to 7 bases. Germline lookup yields CDR1 LNHNV and CDR2 YYDKDF (reference sequence). The CDR3, as DNA: TGTGCCACCAGGGGGGGTAATCAGCCCCAGCATTTT. As protein: CATRGGNQPQHF. Full variable domain (missing parts from reference TRBV15 and TRBJ1-5): DAMVIQNPRYQVTQFGKPVTLSCSQTLNHNVMYWYQQKSSQAPKLLFHYYDKDFNNEADTPDNFQSRRPNTSFCFLDIRSPGLGDTAMYLCATRGGNQPQHFGDGTRLSIL.

The chain joins TRBV18 to TRBJ2-1, with D perhaps TRBD2 (6 bases). The CDR3 has 12 amino acids. CDR1 is KGHSH, CDR2 LQKENI, per germline. V gave up 3 bases and J gave up 12 bases, with 12 bases separating them. CDR3 nucleotides: TGTGCCAGCTCACCTAGTAACGGGGGGCAGTTCTTC. This translates into CASSPSNGGQFF.

This chain uses TRBV19 with TRBJ1-2, with 9 bases identical to TRBD1. CDR1 LNHDA and CDR2 SQIVND come from the germline V gene (reference sequence). The length of the CDR3 is 12 residues. V shed 3 bases, J shed 10 bases, and the junction held 3 bases outside the gene matches. The CDR3 coding sequence is TGTGCCAGTAGTATGGGACAGGGAAACTACACCTTC. Translation gives CASSMGQGNYTF. Based on the CDR3 plus reference TRBV19 and TRBJ1-2, the full variable domain is DGGITQSPKYLFRKEGQNVTLSCEQNLNHDAMYWYRQDPGQGLRLIYYSQIVNDFQKGDIAEGYSVSREKKESFPLTVTSAQKNPTAFYLCASSMGQGNYTFGSGTRLTVV.

The table lists this clone with a few counts. V gene TRBV15 combines with J gene TRBJ1-1; D is undetermined. Germline lookup yields CDR1 LNHNV and CDR2 YYDKDF (reference sequence). V dropped 0 bases and J dropped 5 bases, with 10 bases sitting between them. The CDR3 sequence is 14 residues long. For the CDR3, the DNA is TGTGCCACCAGCAGAGATCCATCCGGGACTGAAGCTTTCTTT. It yields the protein CATSRDPSGTEAFF.

To note about this clone: The germline gene is not matched at one end of the junction; a read error may be the cause. V usage is TRBV5-4 and J usage is TRBJ2-3; the D is unclear. This CDR3 has 13 residues. Germline V gene sequence: CDR1 SGHNT, CDR2 YYREEE (reference sequence). The CDR3 DNA sequence: TGTGCCAGTAGCTTGGCCGGCGGAGATACGCAGTATTTT. This encodes CASSLAGGDTQYF.

The chain links TRBV7-9 to TRBJ2-7; 8 nucleotides agree with TRBD2. Germline-derived CDR1 and CDR2 are SEHNR and FQNEAQ (reference sequence). This CDR3 has 13 residues. Trimming took 11 bases from V and 6 from J; bases not matched to a gene: 12. CDR3 residues: CAGGPAGVREQYF. DNA of the CDR3: TGTGCCGGAGGTCCAGCGGGGGTCCGCGAGCAGTACTTC.

CDR3 sequence reads: CASSRRRGGNEQYF. CDR3 nucleotides: TGTGCCAGCAGCCGACGAAGGGGGGGGAACGAGCAGTACTTC. The V gene is TRBV21-1, the J gene TRBJ2-7; the table names TRBD2, a call not compared with the DNA. TRBV21-1 is a listed pseudogene. This CDR3 is 14 amino acids long.